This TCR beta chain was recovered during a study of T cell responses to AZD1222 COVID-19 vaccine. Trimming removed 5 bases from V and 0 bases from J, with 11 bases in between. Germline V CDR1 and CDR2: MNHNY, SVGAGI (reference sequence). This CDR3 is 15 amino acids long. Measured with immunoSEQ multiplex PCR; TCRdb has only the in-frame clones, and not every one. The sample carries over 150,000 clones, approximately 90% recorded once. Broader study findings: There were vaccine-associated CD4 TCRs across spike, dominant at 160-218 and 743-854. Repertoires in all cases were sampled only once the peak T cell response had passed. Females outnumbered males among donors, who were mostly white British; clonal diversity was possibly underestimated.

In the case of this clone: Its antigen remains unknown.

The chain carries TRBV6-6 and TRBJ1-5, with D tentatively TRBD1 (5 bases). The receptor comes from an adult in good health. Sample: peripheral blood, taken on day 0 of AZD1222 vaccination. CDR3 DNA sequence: TGTGCCAGCAGTAACCAGGGTAGTAGCAATCAGCCCCAGCATTTT. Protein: CASSNQGSSNQPQHF.